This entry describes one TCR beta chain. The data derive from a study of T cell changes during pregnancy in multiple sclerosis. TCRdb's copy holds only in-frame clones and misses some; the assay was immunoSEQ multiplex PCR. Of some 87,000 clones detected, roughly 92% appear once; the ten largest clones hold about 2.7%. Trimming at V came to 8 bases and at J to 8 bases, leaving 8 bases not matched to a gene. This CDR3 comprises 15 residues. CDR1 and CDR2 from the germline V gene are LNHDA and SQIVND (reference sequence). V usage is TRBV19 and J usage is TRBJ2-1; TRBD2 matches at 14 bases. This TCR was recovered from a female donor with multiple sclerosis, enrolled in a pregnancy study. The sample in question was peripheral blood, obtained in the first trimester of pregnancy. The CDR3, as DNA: TGTGCCAGTGGGACTAGCGGGAGCAGGAGGGATGAGCAGTTCTTC. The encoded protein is CASGTSGSRRDEQFF.